This T cell receptor (beta chain) came from a study of beta chain features in type 1 diabetes. Notes on the study in general: Naive, central memory and Treg TCRB repertoires seemed to resemble each other more closely in patients than they did in healthy donors.

In this sample, this clone turned up many times. Its target is unknown. CDR1 and CDR2 (germline): SEHNR, FQNEAQ (reference sequence). The CDR3 runs to 13 residues. With 11 bases clipped from V and 6 bases from J, the junction kept 6 bases outside the gene matches. Sorting with CD45RO/CCR7/CD25/CD127/CD95/CD27 yielded naive, central memory, regulatory and stem-like memory CD4+ cells. Over 95% purity was reached by all sorted populations. Of the isolated RNA, all was reverse transcribed, and so the sequenced material was expressed TCRB transcripts. It was found that naive, central memory and regulatory T cell samples averaged about 3.5 million reads. Sequenced by immunoSEQ multiplex PCR; TCRdb stores in-frame clones only, minus some. The sample has 200,000 to 300,000 clones, around 26% seen once.

The sample was central memory CD4+ T cells from blood. The sequence derives from a man younger than 40 in good health. The V gene is TRBV7-9, the J gene TRBJ2-2, with 10 bases fitting TRBD2. The CDR3, as DNA: TGTGCCGCCGGACTAGCGGCGGCCGGGGAGCTGTTTTTT. It translates to CAAGLAAAGELFF. Together with reference TRBV7-9 and TRBJ2-2, the CDR3 gives the full variable domain: DTGVSQNPRHKITKRGQNVTFRCDPISEHNRLYWYRQTLGQGPEFLTYFQNEAQLEKSRLLSDRFSAERPKGSFSTLEIQRTEQGDSAMYLCAAGLAAAGELFFGEGSRLTVL.